A selection of T cell receptor beta chains follows, all from one sample in a study of beta chain features in type 1 diabetes. Some clones are missing from TCRdb's copy, which holds only in-frame ones; the method was immunoSEQ multiplex PCR. The table includes 200,000 to 250,000 clones, roughly 17% detected once. The source material was naive CD4+ T cells from blood. These receptors came from a man under 40 with type 1 diabetes. The CDR3 runs from the conserved cysteine through the conserved F or W. The D gene is left open where the match is weak. Size values are once, few and many counts, or a class for expanded clones, and some rows have none.

j_gene: TRBJ2-7; abundance: -; d_gene: -; len: 11; v_gene: TRBV27; CDR3nt: TGTGCCAGCAGCCAGAACTACGAGCAGTACTTC; CDR3aa: CASSQNYEQYF
j_gene: TRBJ2-4; abundance: few; d_gene: -; len: 14; v_gene: TRBV14; CDR3nt: TGTGCCAGCAGCCTAGGGATCGCCAAAAACATTCAGTACTTC; CDR3aa: CASSLGIAKNIQYF
j_gene: TRBJ2-4; abundance: -; d_gene: -; len: 15; v_gene: TRBV27; CDR3nt: TGTGCCAGCAGTTTAAGGGGGTTGGCCAAAAACATTCAGTACTTC; CDR3aa: CASSLRGLAKNIQYF
j_gene: TRBJ1-1; abundance: -; d_gene: -; len: 14; v_gene: TRBV30; CDR3nt: TGTGCCTGGAGGGTCCCCTGGATGAACACTGAAGCTTTCTTT; CDR3aa: CAWRVPWMNTEAFF
j_gene: TRBJ2-5; abundance: -; d_gene: TRBD2; len: 16; v_gene: TRBV5-1; CDR3nt: TGCGCCAGCAACCCGGCTGGCGGGAGTATTGTGGAGACCCAGTACTTC; CDR3aa: CASNPAGGSIVETQYF
j_gene: TRBJ2-7; abundance: few; d_gene: -; len: 15; v_gene: TRBV7-9; CDR3nt: TGTGCCAGCAGCCCCGCCCGAGACGGGAACTACGAGCAGTACTTC; CDR3aa: CASSPARDGNYEQYF
j_gene: TRBJ2-7; abundance: -; d_gene: -; len: 15; v_gene: TRBV9; CDR3nt: TGTGCCAGCAGCGTAGCGGCGGTAAGCTCCTACGAGCAGTACTTC; CDR3aa: CASSVAAVSSYEQYF
j_gene: TRBJ1-3; abundance: -; d_gene: -; len: 8; v_gene: TRBV7-7; CDR3nt: TGTGCCAGCAGATCGTCATATTTT; CDR3aa: CASRSSYF
j_gene: TRBJ2-7; abundance: once; d_gene: TRBD2; len: 15; v_gene: TRBV4-2; CDR3nt: TGTGCCAGCAGCCAAGGGACTAGCGGGAGCTCCGAGCAGTACTTC; CDR3aa: CASSQGTSGSSEQYF
j_gene: TRBJ2-4; abundance: few; d_gene: -; len: 16; v_gene: TRBV6-6; CDR3nt: TGTGCCAGCAGTTACTCGAGTAGCGCTGTCGGAAACATTCAGTACTTC; CDR3aa: CASSYSSSAVGNIQYF
j_gene: TRBJ1-5; abundance: -; d_gene: -; len: 13; v_gene: TRBV7-2; CDR3nt: TGTGCCAGCAGCTCGGATAGGGATCAGCCCCAGCATTTT; CDR3aa: CASSSDRDQPQHF
j_gene: TRBJ2-1; abundance: -; d_gene: -; len: 13; v_gene: TRBV7-9; CDR3nt: TGTGCCAGCAGCTTAGCGGCAGGCCAATGGCAGTTCTTC; CDR3aa: CASSLAAGQWQFF
j_gene: TRBJ2-7; abundance: few; d_gene: TRBD2; len: 14; v_gene: TRBV30; CDR3nt: TGTGCCTGGAGCGGACTAGCGGCTATGGACGAGCAGTACTTC; CDR3aa: CAWSGLAAMDEQYF
j_gene: TRBJ2-6; abundance: few; d_gene: -; len: 15; v_gene: TRBV9; CDR3nt: TGTGCCAGCAGCCCCCTGTCCTCTGGGGCCAACGTCCTGACTTTC; CDR3aa: CASSPLSSGANVLTF
j_gene: TRBJ2-1; abundance: few; d_gene: -; len: 13; v_gene: TRBV13; CDR3nt: TGTGCCAGCAGCGTTCTCGATTACAATGAGCAGTTCTTC; CDR3aa: CASSVLDYNEQFF
j_gene: TRBJ2-6; abundance: few; d_gene: -; len: 14; v_gene: TRBV14; CDR3nt: TGTGCCAGCAGCCAAGCCTCTGGGGCCAACGTCCTGACTTTC; CDR3aa: CASSQASGANVLTF
j_gene: TRBJ2-4; abundance: -; d_gene: TRBD1; len: 14; v_gene: TRBV2; CDR3nt: TGTGCCAGCAGAGGGACAGGGGACGGGAACATTCAGTACTTC; CDR3aa: CASRGTGDGNIQYF
j_gene: TRBJ2-3; abundance: few; d_gene: TRBD1; len: 14; v_gene: TRBV30; CDR3nt: TGTGCCTGGAAATCGGGATCGGGGACAGTTACGCAGTATTTT; CDR3aa: CAWKSGSGTVTQYF
j_gene: TRBJ1-1; abundance: -; d_gene: -; len: 15; v_gene: TRBV15; CDR3nt: TGTGCCACCAGCAGAGATGGGACGGGGAACACTGAAGCTTTCTTT; CDR3aa: CATSRDGTGNTEAFF
j_gene: TRBJ2-7; abundance: few; d_gene: -; len: 14; v_gene: TRBV29-1; CDR3nt: TGCAGCGTCGCCCCTGTAACCACATCCTACGAGCAGTACTTC; CDR3aa: CSVAPVTTSYEQYF
j_gene: TRBJ2-1; abundance: -; d_gene: -; len: 12; v_gene: TRBV19; CDR3nt: TGTGCCACGGGGTTCTCCTACAATGAGCAGTTCTTC; CDR3aa: CATGFSYNEQFF
j_gene: TRBJ2-5; abundance: few; d_gene: TRBD2; len: 17; v_gene: TRBV4-2; CDR3nt: TGTGCCAGCAGCCAAGTGACGGCTAGCGGGTACCAAGAGACCCAGTACTTC; CDR3aa: CASSQVTASGYQETQYF
j_gene: TRBJ2-5; abundance: few; d_gene: TRBD1; len: 13; v_gene: TRBV5-1; CDR3nt: TGCGCCAGCAGCCTGGGACAGAGGGAGACCCAGTACTTC; CDR3aa: CASSLGQRETQYF
j_gene: TRBJ2-1; abundance: once; d_gene: TRBD1; len: 16; v_gene: TRBV9; CDR3nt: TGTGCCAGCAGCGTAGCTCTGGCAGGGGGCAACAATGAGCAGTTCTTC; CDR3aa: CASSVALAGGNNEQFF
j_gene: TRBJ1-1; abundance: -; d_gene: -; len: 13; v_gene: TRBV7-2; CDR3nt: TGTGCCAGCAGGATCAGCCAGAACACTGAAGCTTTCTTT; CDR3aa: CASRISQNTEAFF
j_gene: TRBJ2-1; abundance: -; d_gene: TRBD2; len: 15; v_gene: TRBV7-8; CDR3nt: TGTGCCAGCAGCCCTCTGCCGGGACTAGGGAGTGAGCAGTTCTTC; CDR3aa: CASSPLPGLGSEQFF
j_gene: TRBJ1-1; abundance: -; d_gene: -; len: 14; v_gene: TRBV6-5; CDR3nt: TGTGCCAGCAGTTACTCAGGTTCGGACACTGAAGCTTTCTTT; CDR3aa: CASSYSGSDTEAFF
j_gene: TRBJ2-1; abundance: -; d_gene: TRBD2; len: 16; v_gene: TRBV5-4; CDR3nt: TGTGCCAGCAGCGGAGGACTAGCGGTCATTTACAATGAGCAGTTCTTC; CDR3aa: CASSGGLAVIYNEQFF
j_gene: TRBJ1-3; abundance: -; d_gene: -; len: 16; v_gene: TRBV4-1; CDR3nt: TGCGCCAGCAGCCAAGAACGGGTCTTCTCTGGAAACACCATATATTTT; CDR3aa: CASSQERVFSGNTIYF
j_gene: TRBJ2-5; abundance: few; d_gene: -; len: 15; v_gene: TRBV7-7; CDR3nt: TGTGCTAGCAGCTCTAGGACTGGAACCCAAGAGACCCAGTACTTC; CDR3aa: CASSSRTGTQETQYF
j_gene: TRBJ2-1; abundance: few; d_gene: -; len: 11; v_gene: TRBV28; CDR3nt: TGTGCCAGCAAGTCTATGAATGAGCAGTTCTTC; CDR3aa: CASKSMNEQFF
j_gene: TRBJ2-1; abundance: -; d_gene: -; len: 11; v_gene: TRBV20-1; CDR3nt: TGCAGTGCTGGGGTCCACAATGAGCAGTTCTTC; CDR3aa: CSAGVHNEQFF
j_gene: TRBJ2-4; abundance: -; d_gene: -; len: 14; v_gene: TRBV19; CDR3nt: TGTGCCAGTAGTGAATTGCACGCGCAAAACATTCAGTACTTC; CDR3aa: CASSELHAQNIQYF
j_gene: TRBJ2-3; abundance: -; d_gene: TRBD2; len: 17; v_gene: TRBV30; CDR3nt: TGTGCCTGGAGCCCCTGGACTAGCGGGAGGAGCACAGATACGCAGTATTTT; CDR3aa: CAWSPWTSGRSTDTQYF
j_gene: TRBJ2-1; abundance: few; d_gene: -; len: 11; v_gene: TRBV5-1; CDR3nt: TGCGCCAGCAGCTTGGAACATGAGCAGTTCTTC; CDR3aa: CASSLEHEQFF
j_gene: TRBJ2-3; abundance: -; d_gene: TRBD2; len: 15; v_gene: TRBV7-2; CDR3nt: TGTGCCAGCAGCAAGCGGGAGCCCAGGGCAGATACGCAGTATTTT; CDR3aa: CASSKREPRADTQYF
j_gene: TRBJ2-5; abundance: -; d_gene: TRBD2; len: 12; v_gene: TRBV29-1; CDR3nt: TGCAGCGTAGGAGCGGGAGTGGAGACCCAGTACTTC; CDR3aa: CSVGAGVETQYF
j_gene: TRBJ1-1; abundance: -; d_gene: TRBD1; len: 14; v_gene: TRBV25-1; CDR3nt: TGTGCCAGCAGTGAAACCGACAGGGACACTGAAGCTTTCTTT; CDR3aa: CASSETDRDTEAFF
j_gene: TRBJ2-7; abundance: few; d_gene: -; len: 13; v_gene: TRBV7-9; CDR3nt: TGTGCCAGCAGCTTCGCAGGAATCTACGAGCAGTACTTC; CDR3aa: CASSFAGIYEQYF
j_gene: TRBJ2-7; abundance: -; d_gene: -; len: 18; v_gene: TRBV15; CDR3nt: TGTGCCACCAGCCCGACCCCATCATGGGATTCGGGTTCCTACGAGCAGTACTTC; CDR3aa: CATSPTPSWDSGSYEQYF
j_gene: TRBJ2-5; abundance: few; d_gene: -; len: 14; v_gene: TRBV7-9; CDR3nt: TGTGCCAGCAGCTTAGTGGTGGTAGGAGAGACCCAGTACTTC; CDR3aa: CASSLVVVGETQYF
j_gene: TRBJ2-3; abundance: few; d_gene: -; len: 15; v_gene: TRBV9; CDR3nt: TGTGCCAGCAGCACCACCGTGACAGATCCAGATACGCAGTATTTT; CDR3aa: CASSTTVTDPDTQYF
j_gene: TRBJ1-2; abundance: -; d_gene: -; len: 14; v_gene: TRBV27; CDR3nt: TGTGCCAGCAGTTCTAGGTCCCCCACCTATGGCTACACCTTC; CDR3aa: CASSSRSPTYGYTF
j_gene: TRBJ2-3; abundance: few; d_gene: -; len: 13; v_gene: TRBV29-1; CDR3nt: TGCAGCGTTGGGGCAGGAGGCACAGATACGCAGTATTTT; CDR3aa: CSVGAGGTDTQYF
j_gene: TRBJ1-1; abundance: -; d_gene: -; len: 11; v_gene: TRBV18; CDR3nt: TGTGCCAGCTCACCAGATAGAGAAGCTTTCTTT; CDR3aa: CASSPDREAFF